The sequence of this T cell receptor (beta chain) was determined in a study of blood T cell repertoires in COVID-19. Study-level information: The United States, Italy and Spain provided the acute and convalescent COVID-19 samples.

Clones were sequenced by immunoSEQ multiplex PCR, and TCRdb holds only the in-frame ones, with some missing. In the table there are 200,000 to 250,000 clones, approximately 78% of which are singletons. Sequenced sample: peripheral blood. This TCR was sampled from an elderly woman with COVID-19, enrolled during active disease.

Written as DNA, the CDR3 is TGCGCCAGCAGCCAAGATGGGTGGAGATTGGGTGAAAAACTGTTTTTT. Amino acids: CASSQDGWRLGEKLFF. The rearrangement joins TRBV4-1 to TRBJ1-4; D call uncertain. The CDR3 runs 16 residues. Trimming removed 0 bases from V and 7 bases from J, with 15 bases in between. CDR1 is MGHRA and CDR2 is YSYEKL in the germline V gene.